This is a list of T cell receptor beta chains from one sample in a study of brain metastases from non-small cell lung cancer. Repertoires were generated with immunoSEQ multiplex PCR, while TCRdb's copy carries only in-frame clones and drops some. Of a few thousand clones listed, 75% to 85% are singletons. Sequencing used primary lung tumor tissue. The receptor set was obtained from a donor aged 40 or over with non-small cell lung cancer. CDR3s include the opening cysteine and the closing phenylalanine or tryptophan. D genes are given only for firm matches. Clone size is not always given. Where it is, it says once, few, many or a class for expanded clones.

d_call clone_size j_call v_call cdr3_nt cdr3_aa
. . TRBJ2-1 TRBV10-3 TGTGCCATCACTCAGGGGCGGGAGAGCAATGAGCAGTTCTTC CAITQGRESNEQFF
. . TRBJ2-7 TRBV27 TGTGCCAGCAGTTCAAAAGGGTTGCTCTACGAGCAGTACTTC CASSSKGLLYEQYF
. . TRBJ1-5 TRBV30 TGTGCCTGGAGTCACGGGGGTGGGGGTCAGCCCCAGCATTTT CAWSHGGGGQPQHF
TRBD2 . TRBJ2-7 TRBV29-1 TGCAGCGTTGTCGGACTAGCGGGAGGAACCTCCTACGAGCAGTACTTC CSVVGLAGGTSYEQYF
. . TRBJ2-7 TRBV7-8 TGTGCCAGCAGCTTAGGGACGGGTCCCCGGTCTAGGAGCTCCTACGAGCAGTACTTC CASSLGTGPRSRSSYEQYF
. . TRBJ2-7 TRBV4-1 TGCGCCAGCAGCCAAGGATCCCTGGAAGCCTACGAGCAGTACTTC CASSQGSLEAYEQYF
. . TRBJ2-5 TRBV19 TGTGCCAGTAGTAACAGGAGAATAAAAGAGACCCAGTACTTC CASSNRRIKETQYF
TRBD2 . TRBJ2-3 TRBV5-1 TGCGCCAGCAGCTTGGAGATAGCGGGAGGTGGCGCAGATACGCAGTATTTT CASSLEIAGGGADTQYF
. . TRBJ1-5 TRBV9 TGTGCCAGCCAGACGGGGGTGGATCAGCCCCAGCATTTT CASQTGVDQPQHF
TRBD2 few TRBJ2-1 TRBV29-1 TGCAGCGTTGAATACGGTAGCGGGAGCAATGAGCAGTTCTTC CSVEYGSGSNEQFF
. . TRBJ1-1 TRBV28 TGTGCCAGCAGTTTAAGGGCAGGCACTGAAGCTTTCTTT CASSLRAGTEAFF
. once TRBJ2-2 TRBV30 TGTGCCTGCCCCCCAACGAGGGGAGGCACCGGGGAGCTGTTTTTT CACPPTRGGTGELFF
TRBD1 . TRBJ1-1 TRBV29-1 TGCAGCGCCCGGACAGGGTGGAACACTGAAGCTTTCTTT CSARTGWNTEAFF
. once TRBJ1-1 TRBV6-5 TGTGCCAGCAGTTACTCAGGGATGAACACTGAAGCTTTCTTT CASSYSGMNTEAFF
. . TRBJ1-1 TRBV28 TGTGCCAGCAGAAACCAGAGAGGGGCAGAAGGAACTGAAGCTTTCTTT CASRNQRGAEGTEAFF
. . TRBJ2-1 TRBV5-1 TGCGCCAGCAGACCGGACGAATACAATGAGCAGTTCTTC CASRPDEYNEQFF
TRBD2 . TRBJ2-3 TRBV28 TGTGCCAGCAGTTCACTTGGGCTAGCGGCCTACACAGATACGCAGTATTTT CASSSLGLAAYTDTQYF
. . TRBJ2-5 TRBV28 TGTGCCAGCAGACCCTCGCTTGGAGGGAGTGGGGGAGAGACCCAGTACTTC CASRPSLGGSGGETQYF
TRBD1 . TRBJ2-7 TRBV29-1 TGCAGCGTTCTCTCACAGGGGGTTACCTACGAGCAGTACTTC CSVLSQGVTYEQYF
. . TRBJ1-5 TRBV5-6 TGTGCCAGCAGCTTGATGACAGCGAATCAGCCCCAGCATTTT CASSLMTANQPQHF
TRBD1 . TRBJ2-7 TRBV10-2 TGCGTCAGCAGTGACAGGGCGGACTCCTCCTACGAGCAGTACTTC CVSSDRADSSYEQYF
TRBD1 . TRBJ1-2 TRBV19 TGTGCCAGTAGTTTGATACAGGGGGCGGCTGGCTACACCTTC CASSLIQGAAGYTF
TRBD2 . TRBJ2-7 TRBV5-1 TGCGCCAGCAGCCCACGACTGGGTCGGGAGGGAGGGGAGCAGTACTTC CASSPRLGREGGEQYF
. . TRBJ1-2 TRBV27 TGTGCCAGCAGTTTGGGGGGGGGACTCTATGGCTACACCTTC CASSLGGGLYGYTF
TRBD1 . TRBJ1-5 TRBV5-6 TGTGCCAGCAGCTACCACGGGACAGGGTTTAAGAGCAATCAGCCCCAGCATTTT CASSYHGTGFKSNQPQHF
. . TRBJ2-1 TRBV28 TGTGCCAGCAGTTTATCTCGGGGTGAGCAGTTCTTC CASSLSRGEQFF
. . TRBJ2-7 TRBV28 TGTGCCAGCAGCAGGGGGGACTACGAGCAGTACTTC CASSRGDYEQYF
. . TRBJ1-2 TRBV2 TGTGCCAGCAGCCCCTTGGGGGAAGGACTCTATGGCTACACCTTC CASSPLGEGLYGYTF
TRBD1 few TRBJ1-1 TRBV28 TGTGCCATCAAACAGGGGGCGCTTAAAACTGAAGCTTTCTTT CAIKQGALKTEAFF
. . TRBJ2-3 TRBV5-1 TGCGCCAGCAGCAAGGCGGGAATCACAGATACGCAGTATTTT CASSKAGITDTQYF
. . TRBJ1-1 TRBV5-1 TGCGCCAGCAGCTTCGCCAGGATGAACACTGAAGCTTTCTTT CASSFARMNTEAFF
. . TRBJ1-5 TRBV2 TGTGCCAGCAGTGAATTGAGTTTCAATCAGCCCCAGCATTTT CASSELSFNQPQHF
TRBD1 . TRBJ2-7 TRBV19 TGTGCCAGTACCTCGCGGGCAGGGGGCTTCGACGAGCAGTACTTC CASTSRAGGFDEQYF
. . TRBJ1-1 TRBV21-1 TGTGCCAGCAGCATGGAAGGGGGAGGGGGCATGAACACTGAAGCTTTCTTT CASSMEGGGGMNTEAFF
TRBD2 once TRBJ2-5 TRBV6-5 TGTGCCAGCAGAGCGGACTCGGGGGGGACCCAGTACTTC CASRADSGGTQYF
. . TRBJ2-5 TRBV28 TGTGCCAGCAGTTTAAAGGAGACCCAGTACTTC CASSLKETQYF
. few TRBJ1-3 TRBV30 TGTGCCTGGAGTGTAAGTTTGGGCCGAGGAAACACCATATATTTT CAWSVSLGRGNTIYF
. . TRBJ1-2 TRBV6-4 TGTGCCAGCAGTCCTTCCGGGACGTATGACTATGGCTACACCTTC CASSPSGTYDYGYTF
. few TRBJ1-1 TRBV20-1 TGCAGTGCTAATGCCTACACTGAAGCTTTCTTT CSANAYTEAFF
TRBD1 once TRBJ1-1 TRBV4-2 TGTGCCAGCAGCCAAGGGGACAGGAAGAATGAAGCTTTCTTT CASSQGDRKNEAFF
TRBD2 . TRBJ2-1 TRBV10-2 TGCGCCAGCAGCTCTAGCGGGAGTAACAATGAGCAGTTCTTC CASSSSGSNNEQFF
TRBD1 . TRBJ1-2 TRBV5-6 TGTGCCAGCAGCTTGGTGGCAGGGGGTCAAGACTACACCTTC CASSLVAGGQDYTF
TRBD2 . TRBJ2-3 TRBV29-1 TGCAGCGTTGAACTGAGGCGGCTAGCGGGAGGGTCTGTCGCAGATACGCAGTATTTT CSVELRRLAGGSVADTQYF
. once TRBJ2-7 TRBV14 TGTGCCAGCAGCCAAGGGGGCGCGGGGGAGCAGTACTTC CASSQGGAGEQYF
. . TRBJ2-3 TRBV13 TGTGCCAGCAGCTTAGGCCCACAGCGCACAGATACGCAGTATTTT CASSLGPQRTDTQYF
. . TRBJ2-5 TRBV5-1 TGCGCCAGCAGCACAGGGACGGCAGAGACCCAGTACTTC CASSTGTAETQYF
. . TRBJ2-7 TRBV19 TGTGCCAGTACCGGAACAGGGCACGAGCAGTACTTC CASTGTGHEQYF
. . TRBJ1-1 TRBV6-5 TGTGCCAGCAGTTACGGCGGATTGAACACTGAAGCTTTCTTT CASSYGGLNTEAFF
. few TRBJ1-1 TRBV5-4 TGTGCCAGCAGCTCACCCGTGAACACTGAAGCTTTCTTT CASSSPVNTEAFF
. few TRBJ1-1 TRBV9 TGTGCCAGCAGCTCCGACCTACAAGGAACGAACACTGAAGCTTTCTTT CASSSDLQGTNTEAFF
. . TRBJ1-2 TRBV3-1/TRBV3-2 TGTGCCAGCAGCCCCGCCGGGCAGGGCTATGGCTACACCTTC CASSPAGQGYGYTF
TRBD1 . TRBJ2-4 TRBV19 TGTGCCAGTAGTACCCATGAAGGGACAGGGAAATTAACCAAAAACATTCAGTACTTC CASSTHEGTGKLTKNIQYF
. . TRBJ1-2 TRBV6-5 TGTGCCAGCAGTTACTCGAAAACAGGGATCAATGGCTACACCTTC CASSYSKTGINGYTF
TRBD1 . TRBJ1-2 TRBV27 TGTGCCAGCAGTTCGGGACAGGGGGCGCGGACTCGAGGCTACATCTTC CASSSGQGARTRGYIF
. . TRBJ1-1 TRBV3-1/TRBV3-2 TGTGCCAGCAGCAAAAATTTATTGGTGAACACTGAAGCTTTCTTT CASSKNLLVNTEAFF
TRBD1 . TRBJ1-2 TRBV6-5 TGTGCCAGCAGTTACTCGACAGGGGGTTGGGGCTACACCTTC CASSYSTGGWGYTF
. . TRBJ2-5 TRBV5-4 TGTGCCAGCAGCTTGGGGACTAATCAAGAGACCCAGTACTTC CASSLGTNQETQYF
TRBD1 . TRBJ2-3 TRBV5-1 TGCGCCAGCAGCCTCGGGACAGGGAGGGCAGATACGCAGTATTTT CASSLGTGRADTQYF
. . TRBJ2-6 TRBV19 TGTGCCAGTACGCGGGACCCTTTCTCTGGGGCCAACGTCCTGACTTTC CASTRDPFSGANVLTF
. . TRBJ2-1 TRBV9 TGTGCCAGCAGCGTAGGAACAGGTTCTCGGGGTGAGCAGTTCTTC CASSVGTGSRGEQFF